The entry below describes one T cell receptor (beta chain). Total RNA and DNA came together from approximately 20-30 mg of bulk tissue without cell sorting. Samples were taken from five separate regions of every tumor. Every one of the tumor samples had a viable tumor cell content above 75%. V lost 2 bases and J 8 bases, leaving 13 bases between the germline ends. From germline, CDR1 is SGDLS and CDR2 YYNGEE. The CDR3 totals 14 residues. This sample is part of a study of tumor-infiltrating lymphocytes in primary liver carcinoma. Study summary: The tumors ranged from about 4.2 to 10 cm across and fell within stage T1-T3 N0M0.

Starting from about 0.5 ug of total RNA, TCR beta cDNA was produced with a primer in the constant region. Three nested multiplex PCR rounds, a slightly modified ARM-PCR method, built the TCR beta libraries. With TRBV1-TRBV30 forward primers and a C-beta reverse primer, the first two PCR rounds were run for approximately 9 cycles each. Each CDR3 protein gets one entry after TCRdb re-called the multiplex PCR reads with MiXCR. The sample lists approximately 190,000 distinct CDR3 sequences, just under 85% occurring once. The sequenced sample consisted of tumor tissue from primary liver carcinoma. The rearrangement joins TRBV9 to TRBJ2-2; the D gene is possibly TRBD2 (5 bases). This clonotype was obtained from a man in his forties with primary liver carcinoma and hepatitis B virus infection. CDR3 sequence (DNA): TGTGCCAGCAGCGTGGTTGATCGGGGAGGGGAGCTGTTTTTT. This sequence encodes CASSVVDRGGELFF. The complete variable domain, with remaining parts taken from reference TRBV9 and TRBJ2-2, reads DSGVTQTPKHLITATGQRVTLRCSPRSGDLSVYWYQQSLDQGLQFLIQYYNGEERAKGNILERFSAQQFPDLHSELNLSSLELGDSALYFCASSVVDRGGELFFGEGSRLTVL.